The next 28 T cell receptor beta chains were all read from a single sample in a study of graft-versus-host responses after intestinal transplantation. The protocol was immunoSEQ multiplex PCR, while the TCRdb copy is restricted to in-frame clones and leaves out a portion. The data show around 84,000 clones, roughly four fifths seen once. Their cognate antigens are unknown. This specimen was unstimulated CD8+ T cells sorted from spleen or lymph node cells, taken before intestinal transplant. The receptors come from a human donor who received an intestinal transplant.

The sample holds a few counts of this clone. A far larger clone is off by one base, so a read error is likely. The CDR3, as DNA: TGTGCCCGCAGTTCGACAGGGGGCTATGGCTACACCTTC. Translated, it gives CARSSTGGYGYTF. The genes are TRBV6-5 and TRBJ1-2; TRBD1 matches 9 bases. Germline V gives CDR1 MNHEY, CDR2 SVGAGI. This CDR3 comprises 13 residues.

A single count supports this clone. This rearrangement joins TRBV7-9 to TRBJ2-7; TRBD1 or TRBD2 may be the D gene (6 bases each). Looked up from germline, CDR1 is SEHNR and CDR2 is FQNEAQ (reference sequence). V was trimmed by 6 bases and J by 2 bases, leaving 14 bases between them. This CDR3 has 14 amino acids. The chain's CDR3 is CASSQGGLTYEQYF. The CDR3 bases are TGTGCCAGCAGTCAAGGGGGGTTAACCTACGAGCAGTACTTC.

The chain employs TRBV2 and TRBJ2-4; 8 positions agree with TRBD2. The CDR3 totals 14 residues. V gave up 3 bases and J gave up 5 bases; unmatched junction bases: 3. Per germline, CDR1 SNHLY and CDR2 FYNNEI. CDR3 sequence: CASSDTRGENIQYF. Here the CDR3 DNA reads TGTGCCAGCAGTGATACGCGGGGGGAAAACATTCAGTACTTC.

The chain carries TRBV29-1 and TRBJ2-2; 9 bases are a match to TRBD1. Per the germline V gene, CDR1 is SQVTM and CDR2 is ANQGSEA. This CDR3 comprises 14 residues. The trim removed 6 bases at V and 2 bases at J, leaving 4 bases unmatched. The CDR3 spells CSVLTGGNTGELFF. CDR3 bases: TGCAGCGTGCTGACAGGGGGAAACACCGGGGAGCTGTTTTTT.

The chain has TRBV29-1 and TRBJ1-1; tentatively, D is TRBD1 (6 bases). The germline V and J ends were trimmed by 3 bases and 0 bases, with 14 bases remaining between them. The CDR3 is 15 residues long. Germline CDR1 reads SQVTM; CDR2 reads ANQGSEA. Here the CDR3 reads CSVENVGHMNTEAFF. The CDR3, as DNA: TGCAGCGTTGAGAACGTGGGACACATGAACACTGAAGCTTTCTTT.

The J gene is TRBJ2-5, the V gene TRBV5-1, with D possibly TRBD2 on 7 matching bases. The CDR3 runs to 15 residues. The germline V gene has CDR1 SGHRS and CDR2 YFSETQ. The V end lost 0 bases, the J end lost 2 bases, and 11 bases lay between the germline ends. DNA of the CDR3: TGCGCCAGCAGCTTGGGAGGGGGGGCTCAAGAGACCCAGTACTTC. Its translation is CASSLGGGAQETQYF.

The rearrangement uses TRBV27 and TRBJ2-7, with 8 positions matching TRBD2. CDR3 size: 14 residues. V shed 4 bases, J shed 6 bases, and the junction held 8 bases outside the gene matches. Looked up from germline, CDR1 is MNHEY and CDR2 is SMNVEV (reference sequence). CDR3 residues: CASSSLGLEIEQYF. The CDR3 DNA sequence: TGTGCCAGCAGTTCACTGGGACTAGAAATCGAGCAGTACTTC.

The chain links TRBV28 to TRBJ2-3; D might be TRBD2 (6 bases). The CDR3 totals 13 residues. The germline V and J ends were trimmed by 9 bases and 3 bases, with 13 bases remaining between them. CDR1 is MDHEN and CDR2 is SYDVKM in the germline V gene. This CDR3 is CASSGTYTDTQYF. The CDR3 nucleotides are TGTGCCAGTTCCGGGACTTATACAGATACGCAGTATTTT. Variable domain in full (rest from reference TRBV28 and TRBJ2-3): DVKVTQSSRYLVKRTGEKVFLECVQDMDHENMFWYRQDPGLGLRLIYFSYDVKMKEKGDIPEGYSVSREKKERFSLILESASTNQTSMYLCASSGTYTDTQYFGPGTRLTVL.

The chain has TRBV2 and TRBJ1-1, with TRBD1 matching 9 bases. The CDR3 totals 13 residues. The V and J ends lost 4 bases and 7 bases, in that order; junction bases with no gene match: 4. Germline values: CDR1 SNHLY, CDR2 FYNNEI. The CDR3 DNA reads TGTGCCAGCAGTGGACAGGGGGGCGATGAAGCTTTCTTT. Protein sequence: CASSGQGGDEAFF.

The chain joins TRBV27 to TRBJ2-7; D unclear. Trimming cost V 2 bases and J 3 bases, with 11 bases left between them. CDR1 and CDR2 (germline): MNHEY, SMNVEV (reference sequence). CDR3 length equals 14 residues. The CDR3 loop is CASSLGGNNYEQYF. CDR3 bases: TGTGCCAGCAGTTTAGGCGGTAACAACTACGAGCAGTACTTC.

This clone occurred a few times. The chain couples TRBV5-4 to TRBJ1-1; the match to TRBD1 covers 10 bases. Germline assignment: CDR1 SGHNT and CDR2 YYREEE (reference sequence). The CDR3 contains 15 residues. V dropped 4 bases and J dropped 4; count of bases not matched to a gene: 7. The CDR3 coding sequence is TGTGCCAGCAGCCCAGGACAGGGGGAGGGCACTGAAGCTTTCTTT. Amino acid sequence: CASSPGQGEGTEAFF.

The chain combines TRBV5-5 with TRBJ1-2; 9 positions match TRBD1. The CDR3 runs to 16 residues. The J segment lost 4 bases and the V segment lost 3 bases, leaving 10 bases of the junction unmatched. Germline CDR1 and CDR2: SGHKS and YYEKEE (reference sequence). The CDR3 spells CASSSPPGTGIYGYTF. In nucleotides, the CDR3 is TGTGCCAGCAGCTCCCCCCCTGGGACAGGGATCTATGGCTACACCTTC.

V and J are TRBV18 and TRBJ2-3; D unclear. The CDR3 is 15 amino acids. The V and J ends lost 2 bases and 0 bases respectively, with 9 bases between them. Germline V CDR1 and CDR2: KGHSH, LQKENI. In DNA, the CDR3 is TGTGCCAGCTCACCAGAGGCAGTTAGCACAGATACGCAGTATTTT. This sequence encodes CASSPEAVSTDTQYF. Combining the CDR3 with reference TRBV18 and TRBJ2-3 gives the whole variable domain NAGVMQNPRHLVRRRGQEARLRCSPMKGHSHVYWYRQLPEEGLKFMVYLQKENIIDESGMPKERFSAEFPKEGPSILRIQQVVRGDSAAYFCASSPEAVSTDTQYFGPGTRLTVL.

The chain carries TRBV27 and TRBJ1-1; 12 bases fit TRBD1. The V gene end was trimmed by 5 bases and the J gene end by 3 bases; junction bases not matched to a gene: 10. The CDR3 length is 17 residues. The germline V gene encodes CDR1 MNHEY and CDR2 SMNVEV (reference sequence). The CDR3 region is CASSDTGTGGAYTEAFF. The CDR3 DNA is TGTGCCAGCAGTGATACCGGGACAGGGGGCGCGTACACTGAAGCTTTCTTT.

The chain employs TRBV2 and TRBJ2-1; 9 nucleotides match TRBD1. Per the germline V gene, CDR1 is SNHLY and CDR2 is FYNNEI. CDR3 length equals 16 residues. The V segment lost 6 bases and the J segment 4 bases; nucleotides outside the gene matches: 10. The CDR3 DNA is TGTGCCAGCAGGGGCCCCAGGGACAGGGATTACAATGAGCAGTTCTTC. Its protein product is CASRGPRDRDYNEQFF.

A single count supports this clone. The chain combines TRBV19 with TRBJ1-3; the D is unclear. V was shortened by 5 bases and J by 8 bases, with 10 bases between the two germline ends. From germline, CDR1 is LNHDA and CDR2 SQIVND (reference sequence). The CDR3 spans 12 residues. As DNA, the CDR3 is TGTGCCAGTAGTCCCGGCCCGCACACCATATATTTT. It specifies CASSPGPHTIYF.

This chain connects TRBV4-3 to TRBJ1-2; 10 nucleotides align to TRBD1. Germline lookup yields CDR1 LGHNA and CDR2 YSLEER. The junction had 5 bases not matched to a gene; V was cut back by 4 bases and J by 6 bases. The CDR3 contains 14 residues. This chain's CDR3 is CASSPGQGSDGYTF. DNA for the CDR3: TGCGCCAGCAGCCCGGGACAGGGGAGCGATGGCTACACCTTC.

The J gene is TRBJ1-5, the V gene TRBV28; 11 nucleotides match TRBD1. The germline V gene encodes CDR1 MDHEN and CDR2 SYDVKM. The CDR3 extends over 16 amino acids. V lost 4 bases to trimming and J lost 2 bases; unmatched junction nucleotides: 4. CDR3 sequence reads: CASSSDRGLGNQPQHF. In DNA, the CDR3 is TGTGCCAGCAGTTCGGACAGGGGGCTTGGCAATCAGCCCCAGCATTTT.

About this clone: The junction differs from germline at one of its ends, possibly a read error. This chain's CDR3 is CASSYETTVVF. The CDR3 DNA is TGTGCCAGCAGCTACGAGACAACGGTTGTTTTT. J is TRBJ1-4 and V is TRBV7-9, with unresolved D. The CDR3 is made up of 11 amino acids. Germline V gene data show CDR1 as SEHNR and CDR2 as FQNEAQ (reference sequence).

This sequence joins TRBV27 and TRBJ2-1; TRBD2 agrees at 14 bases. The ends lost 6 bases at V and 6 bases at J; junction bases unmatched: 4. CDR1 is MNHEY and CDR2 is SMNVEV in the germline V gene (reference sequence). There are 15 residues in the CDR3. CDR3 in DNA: TGTGCCAGCAGCCATGGGACTAGCGGGGGCAATGAGCAGTTCTTC. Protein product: CASSHGTSGGNEQFF.

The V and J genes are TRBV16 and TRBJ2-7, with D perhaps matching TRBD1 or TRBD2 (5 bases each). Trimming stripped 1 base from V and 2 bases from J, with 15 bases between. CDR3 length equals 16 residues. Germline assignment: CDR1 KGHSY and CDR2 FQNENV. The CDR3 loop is CASSQFAGTDTYEQYF. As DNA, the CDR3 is TGTGCCAGCAGCCAATTCGCCGGGACGGATACCTACGAGCAGTACTTC.

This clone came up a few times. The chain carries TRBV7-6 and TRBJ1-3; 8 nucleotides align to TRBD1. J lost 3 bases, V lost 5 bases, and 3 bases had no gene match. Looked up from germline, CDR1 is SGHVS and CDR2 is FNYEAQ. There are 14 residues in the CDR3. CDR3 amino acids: CASSRGTGGNTIYF. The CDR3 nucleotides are TGTGCCAGCAGCCGAGGGACAGGTGGAAACACCATATATTTT.

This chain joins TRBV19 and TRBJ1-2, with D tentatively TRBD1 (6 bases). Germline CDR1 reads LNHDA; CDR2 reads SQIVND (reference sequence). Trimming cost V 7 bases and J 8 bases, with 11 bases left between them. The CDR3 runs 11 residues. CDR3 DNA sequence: TGTGCCAGTACGGGGGGCCTAGGCTACACCTTC. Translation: CASTGGLGYTF.

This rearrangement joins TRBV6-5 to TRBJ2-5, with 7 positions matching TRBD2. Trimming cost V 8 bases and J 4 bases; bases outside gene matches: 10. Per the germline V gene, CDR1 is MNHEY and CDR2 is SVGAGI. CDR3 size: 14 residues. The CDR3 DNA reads TGTGCCAGCGGACTAGTCCCCCTTGGAGAGACCCAGTACTTC. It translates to CASGLVPLGETQYF.

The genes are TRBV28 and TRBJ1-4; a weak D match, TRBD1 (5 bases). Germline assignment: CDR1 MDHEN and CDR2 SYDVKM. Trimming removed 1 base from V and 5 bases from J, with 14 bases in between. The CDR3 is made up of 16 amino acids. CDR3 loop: CASSLYVTPGNEKLFF. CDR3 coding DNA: TGTGCCAGCAGTTTATACGTCACCCCAGGGAATGAAAAACTGTTTTTT. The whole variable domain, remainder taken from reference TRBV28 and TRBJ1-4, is DVKVTQSSRYLVKRTGEKVFLECVQDMDHENMFWYRQDPGLGLRLIYFSYDVKMKEKGDIPEGYSVSREKKERFSLILESASTNQTSMYLCASSLYVTPGNEKLFFGSGTQLSVL.

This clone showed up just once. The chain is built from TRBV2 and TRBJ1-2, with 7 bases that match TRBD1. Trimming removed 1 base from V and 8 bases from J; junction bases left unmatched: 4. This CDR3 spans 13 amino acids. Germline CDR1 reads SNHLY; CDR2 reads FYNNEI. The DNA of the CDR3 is TGTGCCAGCAGTGAAGAGGGGGCTGGGGGCTACACCTTC. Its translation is CASSEEGAGGYTF.

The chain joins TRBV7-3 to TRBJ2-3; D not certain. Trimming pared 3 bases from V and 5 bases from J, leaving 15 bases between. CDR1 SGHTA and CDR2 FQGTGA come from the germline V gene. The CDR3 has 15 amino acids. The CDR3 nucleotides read TGTGCCAGCAGCTTGTCCGCGCTCGGTGGAGATACGCAGTATTTT. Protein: CASSLSALGGDTQYF.

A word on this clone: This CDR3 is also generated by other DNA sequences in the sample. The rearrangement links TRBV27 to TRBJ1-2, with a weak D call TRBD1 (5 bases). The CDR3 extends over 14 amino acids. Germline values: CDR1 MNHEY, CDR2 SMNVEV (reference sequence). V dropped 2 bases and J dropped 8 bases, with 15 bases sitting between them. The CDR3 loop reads CASSLRGRGGGYTF. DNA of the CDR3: TGTGCCAGCAGTTTAAGGGGTCGGGGCGGAGGCTACACCTTC.